This TCR beta chain was identified in a study of blood T cell repertoires in COVID-19. Overall study context: From T cells, B-cell-depleted T cells, or PBMCs came the material, which was cDNA or gDNA.

TCRdb's copy holds only in-frame clones and misses some; the assay was immunoSEQ multiplex PCR. The repertoire has 200,000 to 250,000 clones, approximately 88% of them found once; the top ten carry around 3.6%. Trimming took off 3 bases at V and 7 bases at J, with 4 bases between the two ends. This CDR3 contains 11 residues. Germline V gene lookup returns CDR1 LNHDA and CDR2 SQIVND (reference sequence). Material for sequencing was PBMCs or T cells enriched from blood (not recorded which). This chain joins TRBV19 and TRBJ2-1, with D unclear. The source is a woman in her thirties who had been exposed to COVID-19. The CDR3 DNA is TGTGCCAGTAGTATGAGGAATGAGCAGTTCTTC. Translated: CASSMRNEQFF.